The 29 T cell receptor beta chains below were found in one sample sequenced in a study of beta chain features in type 1 diabetes. Regarding the study as a whole: Shorter TCRB CDR3s, moderately but significantly so, marked every one of the four CD4+ subsets in Type 1 diabetes patients.

No antigen has been assigned to these receptors. The authors reverse transcribed all of the isolated RNA, so sequencing captured expressed TCRB transcripts. Assay used: immunoSEQ multiplex PCR; TCRdb lists only in-frame clones, some missing. Among just under 150,000 clones listed, about 13% were seen once. Sequencing used central memory CD4+ T cells from blood. Source of these receptors: a man younger than 30 with type 1 diabetes.

This clone was observed a handful of times. The chain is built from TRBV30 and TRBJ1-1, with 9 positions matching TRBD1. The CDR3 sequence is 14 residues long. The germline V gene has CDR1 GTSNPN and CDR2 SVGIG (reference sequence). V was clipped by 3 bases and J by 2 bases; unmatched bases: 4. CDR3 residues: CAWREDRGNTEAFF. CDR3 nucleotide sequence: TGTGCCTGGAGAGAGGACAGGGGAAACACTGAAGCTTTCTTT.

This clone was counted between two and nine times. CDR3 in amino acids: CASSTLDTTTEQYF. The CDR3 DNA reads TGTGCCAGTAGTACTTTGGACACTACCACCGAGCAGTACTTC. This chain links TRBV19 with TRBJ2-7; tentatively, D is TRBD1 (5 bases). In germline, CDR1 is LNHDA, CDR2 SQIVND (reference sequence). This CDR3 is 14 amino acids long. V was clipped by 4 bases and J by 6 bases, with 16 bases between them.

The CDR3 nucleotides are TGCGCCAGCAGCTCCGGGACAGCTAAAGAGACCCAGTACTTC. Amino acids: CASSSGTAKETQYF. J is TRBJ2-5 and V is TRBV5-1, with 7 bases fitting TRBD1. CDR1 is SGHRS and CDR2 is YFSETQ in the germline V gene. The CDR3 is made up of 14 amino acids. V lost 3 bases, J lost 3 bases, and 5 bases stayed unmatched.

DNA for the CDR3: TGTGCCAGCAGTGCCGCGTACAGGGACTCTGGAAACACCATATATTTT. Translating it yields CASSAAYRDSGNTIYF. V and J are TRBV28 and TRBJ1-3; tentatively, D is TRBD1 (6 bases). Germline V gene data show CDR1 as MDHEN and CDR2 as SYDVKM. Trimming took off 5 bases at V and 0 bases at J, with 14 bases between the two ends. The CDR3 is 16 residues long.

Only a few counts were recorded for this clone. The DNA of the CDR3 is TGTGCCAGCAGCCAAACAGTGAACACTGAAGCTTTCTTT. Protein: CASSQTVNTEAFF. This chain links TRBV28 with TRBJ1-1; D remains unclear. Germline assignment: CDR1 MDHEN and CDR2 SYDVKM. Trimming left V 6 bases short and J 0 bases short, with 8 bases between. The length of the CDR3 is 13 residues.

Points on this clone: At one of its ends the junction is not consistent with the germline gene, which may arise from a read error. V gene TRBV9 combines with J gene TRBJ2-5, with TRBD2 as a possible D gene (5 bases). Germline loops: CDR1 SGDLS, CDR2 YYNGEE. The CDR3 length is 13 residues. The CDR3 here is CARSPSPQETQYF. The CDR3 bases are TGTGCCCGCAGCCCTAGCCCCCAAGAGACCCAGTACTTC.

This clone was seen only a few times. The genes are TRBV28 and TRBJ2-4; no clear D. The CDR3 is 12 amino acids. Germline loops: CDR1 MDHEN, CDR2 SYDVKM. Trimming shortened V by 6 bases and J by 5 bases, and 8 bases separated the two germline ends. The CDR3 coding sequence is TGTGCCAGCAGCCTTCGTCAAAACATTCAGTACTTC. Translation gives CASSLRQNIQYF.

This clone has just a few counts. The chain has TRBV13 and TRBJ2-7; D could derive from TRBD1 or TRBD2 (6 bases each). The CDR3 sequence is 17 residues long. Deletions cut 5 bases from V and 6 bases from J, with 26 bases between. The V gene's germline CDR1 is PRHDT and CDR2 FYEKMQ (reference sequence). The CDR3 region is CASSTRVRTTGGLEQYF. As DNA, the CDR3 is TGTGCCAGCAGCACACGGGTCCGGACAACCGGGGGCCTCGAGCAGTACTTC.

The rearrangement joins TRBV5-1 to TRBJ2-2; 10 nucleotides agree with TRBD1. The CDR3 loop spans 13 amino acids. J gave up 3 bases and V 7 bases, and 0 bases lay outside the gene matches. Per germline, CDR1 SGHRS and CDR2 YFSETQ. The CDR3 sequence is CASGTGDTGELFF. The CDR3 coding sequence is TGCGCCAGCGGGACAGGGGACACCGGGGAGCTGTTTTTT.

The table lists this clone with a few counts. The gene calls are TRBV11-3 and TRBJ2-1, with D unclear. In germline, CDR1 is SGHNT, CDR2 YENEEA. V dropped 3 bases and J dropped 5 bases, with 11 bases sitting between them. This CDR3 is 14 amino acids long. The CDR3 DNA follows: TGTGCCAGCAGCTTTACTGACGCGGACAATGAGCAGTTCTTC. Its protein product is CASSFTDADNEQFF.

This chain joins TRBV7-9 and TRBJ2-7; the D is unclear. The CDR3 spans 11 residues. CDR1 SEHNR and CDR2 FQNEAQ come from the germline V gene (reference sequence). Trimming left V 4 bases short and J 3 bases short, with 4 bases between. This CDR3 is CASSSVYEQYF. The CDR3 DNA is TGTGCCAGCAGCTCCGTCTACGAGCAGTACTTC.

This clone was counted ten times or more. Other DNA sequences in this specimen translate into the identical CDR3. The V gene is TRBV25-1, the J gene TRBJ1-2; 9 bases are a match to TRBD1. CDR3 length equals 14 residues. Germline V gene data show CDR1 as MGHDK and CDR2 as SYGVNS. Trimming at V came to 4 bases and at J to 6 bases, leaving 6 bases not matched to a gene. The DNA of the CDR3 is TGTGCCAGCAGTGGAGGAGGACAGGGGAATGGCTACACCTTC. Amino acids: CASSGGGQGNGYTF.

In this sample, this clone turned up a few times. The chain has TRBV4-1 and TRBJ2-7; 8 bases fit TRBD1. Germline CDR1 and CDR2: MGHRA and YSYEKL. This CDR3 is built from 15 residues. V lost 3 bases, J lost 7 bases, and 11 bases stayed unmatched. The CDR3 sequence: CASSQGRQGAREQYF. The CDR3 DNA sequence: TGCGCCAGCAGCCAGGGACGCCAGGGGGCGAGGGAGCAGTACTTC.

This clone was seen a few times. CDR3 DNA: TGTGCCTGGAGTCCCGCCGGACGTACCATGAACACTGAAGCTTTCTTT. Translating gives CAWSPAGRTMNTEAFF. V gene TRBV30 combines with J gene TRBJ1-1, with D unresolved. The V end lost 2 bases, the J end lost 0 bases, and 16 bases lay between the germline ends. The CDR3 is 16 residues long. Per the germline V gene, CDR1 is GTSNPN and CDR2 is SVGIG (reference sequence).

The V call is TRBV6-5, the J call TRBJ1-5; D not resolved. Germline V lookup: CDR1 MNHEY, CDR2 SVGAGI. The CDR3 has 14 amino acids. V was clipped by 5 bases and J by 2 bases, with 10 bases between them. In nucleotides, the CDR3 is TGTGCCAGCAGTCCCAGTGGGGGCAATCAGCCCCAGCATTTT. Encoded protein: CASSPSGGNQPQHF.

The V call is TRBV7-3, the J call TRBJ1-1; the D gene is possibly TRBD1 (5 bases). Germline V gene sequence: CDR1 SGHTA, CDR2 FQGTGA. The CDR3 has 16 residues. V lost 5 bases to trimming and J lost 0 bases, with 16 bases between them. The CDR3 loop reads CASSLEGPGMNTEAFF. In nucleotides, the CDR3 is TGTGCCAGCAGCCTAGAGGGGCCCGGGATGAACACTGAAGCTTTCTTT. Together with reference TRBV7-3 and TRBJ1-1, the CDR3 gives the full variable domain: GAGVSQTPSNKVTEKGKYVELRCDPISGHTALYWYRQSLGQGPEFLIYFQGTGAADDSGLPNDRFFAVRPEGSVSTLKIQRTERGDSAVYLCASSLEGPGMNTEAFFGQGTRLTVV.

The chain employs TRBV5-1 and TRBJ2-5; D uncertain. The CDR3 runs to 11 residues. CDR1 is SGHRS, CDR2 YFSETQ, per germline. V gave up 5 bases and J gave up 2 bases, with 4 bases separating them. The CDR3 region is CASRGQETQYF. Here the CDR3 DNA reads TGCGCCAGCAGAGGGCAAGAGACCCAGTACTTC.

This clone has only a few counts. DNA of the CDR3: TGTGCCAGCAGCTTGGAAACTAGCCTGGGGTTCAATGAGCAGTTCTTC. Translation gives CASSLETSLGFNEQFF. The chain couples TRBV5-4 to TRBJ2-1; D possibly corresponds to TRBD2 (6 bases). This CDR3 contains 16 residues. CDR1 SGHNT and CDR2 YYREEE come from the germline V gene (reference sequence). V was pared by 0 bases and J by 6 bases, with 16 bases between.

This clone came up many times. The chain employs TRBV29-1 and TRBJ1-5, with D uncertain. The CDR3 is 11 residues long. Trimming took 5 bases from V and 9 from J, leaving 11 bases between them. Germline V gene data show CDR1 as SQVTM and CDR2 as ANQGSEA. CDR3 protein: CSVSTAGPQHF. The CDR3 region has the DNA TGCAGCGTTTCAACTGCAGGGCCCCAGCATTTT.

The chain couples TRBV6-4 to TRBJ1-1; TRBD1 is a possible D gene (6 bases). From germline, CDR1 is MRHNA and CDR2 SNTAGT. The CDR3 loop spans 14 amino acids. Trimming stripped 6 bases from V and 4 bases from J, with 15 bases between. The DNA of the CDR3 is TGTGCCAGCAGCGCACGGGGGGCTGCCACTGAAGCTTTCTTT. Amino acids: CASSARGAATEAFF.

The chain combines TRBV27 with TRBJ1-6; 7 bases agree with TRBD1. V lost 4 bases and J lost 11; bases outside the gene matches: 8. The CDR3 is 14 residues long. CDR1 is MNHEY and CDR2 is SMNVEV in the germline V gene (reference sequence). CDR3 protein: CASSSFPGTAPLHF. Written as DNA, the CDR3 is TGTGCCAGCAGTTCCTTCCCCGGGACAGCACCCCTCCACTTT.

The chain couples TRBV10-3 to TRBJ1-2, with D hard to call. This CDR3 spans 12 amino acids. V was cut by 3 bases and J by 7 bases, with 9 bases left in between. CDR1 and CDR2 (germline): ENHRY, SYGVKD. The CDR3 here is CAISDKEGGYTF. The CDR3 DNA is TGTGCCATCAGTGACAAGGAGGGTGGCTACACCTTC.

This clone was detected a few times. The gene calls are TRBV14 and TRBJ2-5; 12 bases are a match to TRBD2. The CDR3 is 16 residues long. Losses at the gene ends were 4 bases for V and 2 bases for J; bases not matched to a gene: 5. Per the germline V gene, CDR1 is SGHDN and CDR2 is FVKESK. CDR3 bases: TGTGCCAGCAGCCCCGAGACTAGCGGGGGACAAGAGACCCAGTACTTC. Translated, it gives CASSPETSGGQETQYF.

This clone was observed many times. This chain links TRBV6-1 with TRBJ2-3; D is unresolved. Trimming removed 2 bases from V and 6 bases from J, with 3 bases in between. The CDR3 consists of 11 residues. Per the germline V gene, CDR1 is MNHNS and CDR2 is SASEGT. CDR3: CASSELDTQYF. In DNA form, the CDR3 reads TGTGCCAGCAGTGAACTGGATACGCAGTATTTT.

This clone was seen more than once but under ten times. V is TRBV6-6 and J is TRBJ2-5; possibly TRBD1 for D (5 bases). The CDR3 is 11 amino acids. Trimming left V 6 bases short and J 5 bases short, with 7 bases between. Germline CDR1 and CDR2: MNHNY and SVGAGI (reference sequence). The DNA of the CDR3 is TGTGCCAGCAGCCCAGGGGAGACCCAGTACTTC. Translation: CASSPGETQYF.

The V gene is TRBV6-5, the J gene TRBJ1-2; D possibly corresponds to TRBD1 (5 bases). Trimming shortened V by 4 bases and J by 8 bases, and 17 bases separated the two germline ends. The germline V gene encodes CDR1 MNHEY and CDR2 SVGAGI. This CDR3 is built from 14 residues. The CDR3 here is CASSSPRVRRGYTF. For the CDR3, the DNA is TGTGCCAGCAGTTCCCCCAGGGTGAGGCGAGGCTACACCTTC.

This clone showed up just a few times. J is TRBJ2-3 and V is TRBV10-3; D gene unclear. The ends were cut back, 4 bases at V and 5 bases at J, with 10 bases in the middle. The CDR3 length is 13 residues. From germline, CDR1 is ENHRY and CDR2 SYGVKD. CDR3 in DNA: TGTGCCATCAGTGTCAATGTGGGAGATACGCAGTATTTT. This codes for CAISVNVGDTQYF.

This clone was found a few times. The chain carries TRBV2 and TRBJ1-2; no clear D. This CDR3 spans 15 amino acids. The germline CDR1 and CDR2 sequences are SNHLY and FYNNEI. V lost 0 bases to trimming and J lost 3 bases, with 11 bases between them. The chain's CDR3 is CASSEAIGRDYGYTF. The CDR3 DNA reads as TGTGCCAGCAGTGAAGCAATAGGGCGGGACTATGGCTACACCTTC.

This clone turned up a few times. This chain connects TRBV6-5 to TRBJ2-1; 9 bases agree with TRBD1. The CDR3 loop spans 16 amino acids. J gave up 6 bases and V 0 bases, and 6 bases lay outside the gene matches. Germline CDR1 MNHEY, CDR2 SVGAGI. DNA of the CDR3: TGTGCCAGCAGTTACTCGAAGGGGACAGGGAGCAATGAGCAGTTCTTC. Its translation: CASSYSKGTGSNEQFF.